The 18 T cell receptor beta chains below all came from one sample that was sequenced in a study of blood T cell repertoires in COVID-19. Here immunoSEQ multiplex PCR was the method, and the copy in TCRdb shows in-frame clones only, minus some. The data show over 200,000 clones, roughly 77% seen once. Input material: PBMCs or T cells enriched from blood (not recorded which). All receptors come from a man between 40 and 49 years old who had recovered from COVID-19.

The rearrangement uses TRBV6-1 and TRBJ1-5; TRBD1 is a possible D gene (5 bases). CDR1 and CDR2 from the germline V gene are MNHNS and SASEGT. Deletions cut 1 base from V and 4 bases from J, with 11 bases between. This CDR3 has 15 residues. CDR3 DNA sequence: TGTGCCAGCAGTGAAGGGCAGGGACTAAATCAGCCCCAGCATTTT. Its translation is CASSEGQGLNQPQHF.

This clone was observed a single time. The V call is TRBV18, the J call TRBJ1-2, with 8 bases matching TRBD1. The CDR3 covers 15 residues. Germline V lookup: CDR1 KGHSH, CDR2 LQKENI. Germline trimming cut 3 bases from V and 4 bases from J; bases unmatched to any gene: 7. The DNA of the CDR3 is TGTGCCAGCTCACCGGAGTTTACAGGGGGCTATGGCTACACCTTC. It translates to CASSPEFTGGYGYTF. Filled out from reference TRBV18 and TRBJ1-2, the complete variable domain reads NAGVMQNPRHLVRRRGQEARLRCSPMKGHSHVYWYRQLPEEGLKFMVYLQKENIIDESGMPKERFSAEFPKEGPSILRIQQVVRGDSAAYFCASSPEFTGGYGYTFGSGTRLTVV.

This chain connects TRBV9 to TRBJ1-5; a weak D match, TRBD1 (5 bases). Trimming took 0 bases from V and 1 from J, leaving 8 bases between them. Germline loops: CDR1 SGDLS, CDR2 YYNGEE. The CDR3 covers 15 residues. For the CDR3, the DNA is TGTGCCAGCAGCGTAGGGGGGGTAAGCAATCAGCCCCAGCATTTT. Amino acid sequence: CASSVGGVSNQPQHF.

This chain joins TRBV7-2 and TRBJ2-1; 7 positions agree with TRBD2. The V and J ends lost 4 bases and 1 base, in that order; junction bases with no gene match: 4. CDR1 and CDR2 (germline): SGHTA, FQGNSA. This CDR3 has 15 amino acids. This CDR3 reads CASSYRTRSYNEQFF. The CDR3 DNA reads as TGTGCCAGCAGCTACCGGACTAGGTCCTACAATGAGCAGTTCTTC. Drawing the rest from reference TRBV7-2 and TRBJ2-1, the complete variable domain is GAGVSQSPSNKVTEKGKDVELRCDPISGHTALYWYRQSLGQGLEFLIYFQGNSAPDKSGLPSDRFSAERTGGSVSTLTIQRTQQEDSAVYLCASSYRTRSYNEQFFGPGTRLTVL.

The gene calls are TRBV4-1 and TRBJ2-7, with 7 bases matching TRBD2. Germline-derived CDR1 and CDR2 are MGHRA and YSYEKL. The CDR3 covers 14 residues. V shed 4 bases and J 7 bases; nucleotides not matched to a gene: 10. The CDR3 DNA reads as TGCGCCAGCAGCCGGGAGGGTGCCCGGGGGGAGCAGTACTTC. Protein product: CASSREGARGEQYF.

This chain joins TRBV5-6 and TRBJ2-7; D might be TRBD1 (5 bases). Germline values: CDR1 SGHDT, CDR2 YYEEEE. V lost 3 bases to trimming and J lost 0 bases, with 7 bases between them. The CDR3 extends over 13 amino acids. In DNA, the CDR3 is TGTGCCAGCAGCTACAGGAGCTCCTACGAGCAGTACTTC. Protein sequence: CASSYRSSYEQYF.

This clone turned up a few times. The V gene is TRBV10-3, the J gene TRBJ2-1, with TRBD1 identical over 11 bases. Germline loops: CDR1 ENHRY, CDR2 SYGVKD. The CDR3 extends over 17 amino acids. V shed 3 bases and J 5 bases; nucleotides not matched to a gene: 9. CDR3 sequence: CAISETGGQGVNNEQFF. The CDR3 DNA is TGTGCCATCAGTGAAACAGGGGGACAGGGGGTGAACAATGAGCAGTTCTTC.

This clone came up once. The V and J genes are TRBV4-1 and TRBJ2-3, with 11 nucleotides matching TRBD1. This CDR3 is built from 16 residues. Germline V lookup: CDR1 MGHRA, CDR2 YSYEKL. With 0 bases clipped from V and 6 bases from J, the junction kept 5 bases outside the gene matches. CDR3 sequence reads: CASSQDGTGGRDTQYF. In DNA, the CDR3 is TGCGCCAGCAGCCAAGACGGGACAGGGGGGAGGGATACGCAGTATTTT.

The chain couples TRBV19 to TRBJ1-1; 10 nucleotides agree with TRBD1. This CDR3 is built from 17 residues. Germline trimming cut 4 bases from V and 4 bases from J; bases unmatched to any gene: 12. The V gene's germline CDR1 is LNHDA and CDR2 SQIVND (reference sequence). CDR3 sequence (DNA): TGTGCCAGTAGTACCCCCCCGGGACAGGGGCGAGTCACTGAAGCTTTCTTT. It yields the protein CASSTPPGQGRVTEAFF.

The chain carries TRBV7-3 and TRBJ1-2; weak D call: TRBD1 (6 bases). CDR1 SGHTA and CDR2 FQGTGA come from the germline V gene. The CDR3 is made up of 15 amino acids. V was trimmed by 5 bases and J by 4 bases, leaving 17 bases between them. CDR3 DNA: TGTGCCAGCAGCCCGGGGGGCCACGGGGCCTATGGCTACACCTTC. Its protein is CASSPGGHGAYGYTF. The full variable domain, its missing parts supplied by reference TRBV7-3 and TRBJ1-2, is GAGVSQTPSNKVTEKGKYVELRCDPISGHTALYWYRQSLGQGPEFLIYFQGTGAADDSGLPNDRFFAVRPEGSVSTLKIQRTERGDSAVYLCASSPGGHGAYGYTFGSGTRLTVV.

The rearrangement joins TRBV6-5 to TRBJ1-2; TRBD1 might be the D (6 bases). Germline CDR1 MNHEY, CDR2 SVGAGI. The CDR3 has 14 amino acids. Trimming stripped 6 bases from V and 6 bases from J, with 17 bases between. CDR3 DNA sequence: TGTGCCAGCAGCGCCACACAGGGAACGAATGGCTACACCTTC. It translates to CASSATQGTNGYTF.

The table lists this clone with a few counts. The V gene is TRBV2, the J gene TRBJ1-5; perhaps TRBD1 as D (5 bases). CDR3 length: 16 amino acids. Trimming took 3 bases from V and 2 from J, leaving 14 bases between them. Germline V CDR1 and CDR2: SNHLY, FYNNEI. DNA for the CDR3: TGTGCCAGCAGTGATCCCCCCAGGGTAGGCAATCAGCCCCAGCATTTT. Residues: CASSDPPRVGNQPQHF. Full variable domain (rest looked up from reference TRBV2 and TRBJ1-5): EPEVTQTPSHQVTQMGQEVILRCVPISNHLYFYWYRQILGQKVEFLVSFYNNEISEKSEIFDDQFSVERPDGSNFTLKIRSTKLEDSAMYFCASSDPPRVGNQPQHFGDGTRLSIL.

This chain uses TRBV12-3 or TRBV12-4 with TRBJ2-7; possible D gene TRBD2, 5 bases. The CDR3 is 13 amino acids. Deletions cut 3 bases from V and 6 bases from J, with 12 bases between. CDR3 residues: CASSFVSAGEQYF. The CDR3 region has the DNA TGTGCCAGCAGTTTTGTTAGTGCGGGCGAGCAGTACTTC.

This rearrangement joins TRBV11-2 to TRBJ2-7; weak D call: TRBD2 (6 bases). Trimming stripped 5 bases from V and 6 bases from J, with 17 bases between. The CDR3 runs to 14 residues. From germline, CDR1 is SGHAT and CDR2 FQNNGV. CDR3 in amino acids: CASSPPPGGGEQYF. CDR3 bases: TGTGCCAGCAGCCCCCCGCCCGGGGGTGGCGAGCAGTACTTC.

This chain joins TRBV14 and TRBJ2-7, with D perhaps matching TRBD2 (8 bases). CDR3 length: 14 residues. Between the trimmed V and J ends, which lost 3 bases and 6 bases, there was a span of 15 bases. Looked up from germline, CDR1 is SGHDN and CDR2 is FVKESK. Written as DNA, the CDR3 is TGTGCCAGCAGCCATTGGGACAGCGGGGGCGAGCAGTACTTC. Its translation is CASSHWDSGGEQYF.

The chain is built from TRBV5-4 and TRBJ2-7, with 13 bases fitting TRBD2. Germline values: CDR1 SGHNT, CDR2 YYREEE (reference sequence). The length of the CDR3 is 17 residues. The ends lost 3 bases at V and 1 base at J; junction bases unmatched: 7. The CDR3 sequence: CASSSSKTSGGSYEQYF. In DNA form, the CDR3 reads TGTGCCAGCAGCTCCTCAAAGACTAGCGGGGGGTCCTACGAGCAGTACTTC.

This chain joins TRBV24-1 and TRBJ1-2; TRBD1 matches 9 bases. The V and J ends lost 4 bases and 1 base, in that order; junction bases with no gene match: 3. The CDR3 extends over 15 amino acids. CDR1 is KGHDR, CDR2 SFDVKD, per germline. CDR3 bases: TGTGCCACCAGTGAATGGGGACAGGGTAACTATGGCTACACCTTC. Its protein product is CATSEWGQGNYGYTF.

The chain has TRBV19 and TRBJ1-2; TRBD1 matches 12 bases. From germline, CDR1 is LNHDA and CDR2 SQIVND (reference sequence). This CDR3 contains 17 residues. V dropped 4 bases and J dropped 6; count of bases not matched to a gene: 12. The CDR3 DNA sequence: TGTGCCAGTAGTAAGGCCGGGACAGGGGGCGAAATTGATGGCTACACCTTC. Translating gives CASSKAGTGGEIDGYTF.